These 20 T cell receptor beta chains came from one sample sequenced in a study of control samples from healthy donors and cancer patients (TCRdb year 2020). The receptor library was made with the immunoSEQ multiplex PCR assay. TCRdb obtained this table from immuneACCESS and retained in-frame rearrangements with V and J assigned. These tables miss some clones; where compared with another copy, unresolved V genes account for less than half of the shortfall, and the remainder is unexplained. The sample contains 180,000 or so clones, 75% to 95% of them found a single time. The leading ten clones occupy around 1.5% of the sample. Sample: blood. These receptor sequences come from a woman in her thirties in good health.

The V and J genes are TRBV7-8 and TRBJ1-3; 9 nucleotides match TRBD1. Germline CDR1 is SGHVS and CDR2 is FQNEAQ. V shed 6 bases, J shed 1 base, and the junction held 4 bases outside the gene matches. The CDR3 consists of 15 residues. CDR3 nucleotide sequence: TGTGCCAGCAGTATCGACAGGGGGTCTGGAAACACCATATATTTT. Translated: CASSIDRGSGNTIYF.

The genes are TRBV5-1 and TRBJ2-2, with 9 nucleotides matching TRBD2. The junction had 0 bases not matched to a gene; V was cut back by 2 bases and J by 1 base. Germline-derived CDR1 and CDR2 are SGHRS and YFSETQ. CDR3 length: 15 amino acids. CDR3 bases: TGCGCCAGCAGCTTTAGCGGGGGGAACACCGGGGAGCTGTTTTTT. The encoded protein is CASSFSGGNTGELFF.

The V call is TRBV29-1, the J call TRBJ1-2; D unresolved. There are 16 residues in the CDR3. The germline CDR1 and CDR2 sequences are SQVTM and ANQGSEA. V was pared by 4 bases and J by 1 base, with 19 bases between. CDR3 amino acids: CSVGQTRENDNYGYTF. The CDR3 DNA reads as TGCAGCGTTGGACAAACTCGGGAGAATGATAACTATGGCTACACCTTC.

The rearrangement uses TRBV6-1 and TRBJ1-1; D perhaps matches TRBD1 (5 bases). V lost 3 bases to trimming and J lost 0 bases, with 11 bases between them. The CDR3 length is 15 residues. CDR1 is MNHNS, CDR2 SASEGT, per germline. The CDR3: CASSDKGTVNTEAFF. The CDR3 coding sequence is TGTGCCAGCAGTGATAAGGGGACGGTGAACACTGAAGCTTTCTTT.

The V and J genes are TRBV6-4 and TRBJ2-3; D gene unclear. Germline V gene sequence: CDR1 MRHNA, CDR2 SNTAGT. V was cut by 3 bases and J by 3 bases, with 7 bases left in between. The CDR3 has 13 amino acids. CDR3 residues: CASSEVGTDTQYF. CDR3 coding DNA: TGTGCCAGCAGTGAGGTTGGGACAGATACGCAGTATTTT.

A single count supports this clone. The rearrangement links TRBV27 to TRBJ2-3; 12 bases agree with TRBD2. CDR3 length: 16 amino acids. Germline V lookup: CDR1 MNHEY, CDR2 SMNVEV (reference sequence). The trim removed 2 bases at V and 1 base at J, leaving 1 base unmatched. CDR3: CASSLLAGGGTDTQYF. In nucleotides, the CDR3 is TGTGCCAGCAGTTTACTAGCGGGAGGGGGCACAGATACGCAGTATTTT.

This clone has just one count. DNA of the CDR3: TGCGCCAGCAGCCAAGTGGGACGGAATCCCTACGAGCAGTACTTC. This translates into CASSQVGRNPYEQYF. The V and J genes are TRBV4-1 and TRBJ2-7, with D perhaps matching TRBD1 or TRBD2 (5 bases each). The germline V gene encodes CDR1 MGHRA and CDR2 YSYEKL. The CDR3 extends over 15 amino acids. V was pared by 1 base and J by 2 bases, with 12 bases between.

This clone showed up just once. CDR3 in DNA: TGTGCCAGTAGTATAGTCAGCTCTGGGGCCAACGTCCTGACTTTC. As protein: CASSIVSSGANVLTF. The V and J genes are TRBV19 and TRBJ2-6; no firm D call. CDR3 size: 15 residues. Germline lookup yields CDR1 LNHDA and CDR2 SQIVND (reference sequence). V was cut by 1 base and J by 0 bases, with 4 bases left in between. The variable domain in full, with the rest retrieved from reference TRBV19 and TRBJ2-6, is DGGITQSPKYLFRKEGQNVTLSCEQNLNHDAMYWYRQDPGQGLRLIYYSQIVNDFQKGDIAEGYSVSREKKESFPLTVTSAQKNPTAFYLCASSIVSSGANVLTFGAGSRLTVL.

The J gene is TRBJ2-5, the V gene TRBV5-6, with a tentative D call TRBD1 (5 bases). The germline V and J ends were trimmed by 6 bases and 2 bases, with 11 bases remaining between them. Germline V gives CDR1 SGHDT, CDR2 YYEEEE. The CDR3 has 13 amino acids. CDR3 in DNA: TGTGCCAGCAACCACCAGGGTCAAGAGACCCAGTACTTC. Translating gives CASNHQGQETQYF.

The V gene is TRBV19, the J gene TRBJ2-7, with 7 nucleotides matching TRBD1. Germline CDR1 and CDR2: LNHDA and SQIVND (reference sequence). V lost 6 bases to trimming and J lost 1 base; unmatched junction nucleotides: 6. The CDR3 has 14 amino acids. CDR3 coding DNA: TGTGCCAGTAGACGGACAGGAAGATCCTACGAGCAGTACTTC. Translation gives CASRRTGRSYEQYF.

V gene TRBV30 combines with J gene TRBJ1-1; D is uncertain. Germline V gives CDR1 GTSNPN, CDR2 SVGIG (reference sequence). This CDR3 region has 14 residues. V gave up 4 bases and J gave up 1 base, with 13 bases separating them. The CDR3 DNA reads as TGTGCCTGGACTCCCCAAGACCGGAACACTGAAGCTTTCTTT. Its translation is CAWTPQDRNTEAFF.

The CDR3 loop reads CASSSRGGVSTDTQYF. The CDR3 nucleotides are TGTGCCAGCAGCTCCAGGGGGGGGGTTAGCACAGATACGCAGTATTTT. This chain joins TRBV7-2 and TRBJ2-3; D might be TRBD1 or TRBD2, each matching 7 bases. The germline V gene has CDR1 SGHTA and CDR2 FQGNSA. CDR3 size: 16 residues. V gave up 4 bases and J gave up 0 bases, with 14 bases separating them.

The CDR3: CASSPQTVSGANVLTF. CDR3 nucleotide sequence: TGTGCCAGCAGCCCCCAGACGGTCTCTGGGGCCAACGTCCTGACTTTC. V usage is TRBV7-2 and J usage is TRBJ2-6; D remains unclear. The CDR3 has 16 amino acids. The V gene's germline CDR1 is SGHTA and CDR2 FQGNSA. The V and J ends lost 5 bases and 0 bases respectively, with 11 bases between them.

The gene calls are TRBV7-9 and TRBJ2-7; 7 bases align to TRBD1. This CDR3 contains 13 residues. Germline values: CDR1 SEHNR, CDR2 FQNEAQ (reference sequence). With 4 bases clipped from V and 6 bases from J, the junction kept 6 bases outside the gene matches. This chain's CDR3 is CASSSHSGGEQYF. For the CDR3, the DNA is TGTGCCAGCAGCTCCCACTCAGGGGGCGAGCAGTACTTC.

V and J are TRBV9 and TRBJ2-3, with D unclear. Germline V gives CDR1 SGDLS, CDR2 YYNGEE. Trimming pared 0 bases from V and 8 bases from J, leaving 7 bases between. This CDR3 spans 12 amino acids. The CDR3 spells CASSVGELTQYF. For the CDR3, the DNA is TGTGCCAGCAGCGTAGGTGAACTTACGCAGTATTTT.

CDR3 nucleotide sequence: TGTGCCAGCAGCCAAGGGACTAGGGTAGCCAAAAACATTCAGTACTTC. Protein: CASSQGTRVAKNIQYF. The chain uses TRBV14 and TRBJ2-4, with 7 bases matching TRBD2. J gave up 0 bases and V 1 base, and 3 bases lay outside the gene matches. CDR3 length: 16 residues. Germline loops: CDR1 SGHDN, CDR2 FVKESK. Full variable domain (remainder filled in from reference TRBV14 and TRBJ2-4): EAGVTQFPSHSVIEKGQTVTLRCDPISGHDNLYWYRRVMGKEIKFLLHFVKESKQDESGMPNNRFLAERTGGTYSTLKVQPAELEDSGVYFCASSQGTRVAKNIQYFGAGTRLSVL.

The gene calls are TRBV6-5 and TRBJ1-3; D gene ambiguous. Germline CDR1 and CDR2: MNHEY and SVGAGI. Trimming cost V 8 bases and J 2 bases, with 10 bases left between them. This CDR3 region has 13 residues. CDR3 amino acids: CASRVTTGNTIYF. For the CDR3, the DNA is TGTGCCAGCCGGGTTACGACTGGAAACACCATATATTTT.

The chain couples TRBV28 to TRBJ1-3; 9 bases agree with TRBD1. The junction had 3 bases not matched to a gene; V was cut back by 6 bases and J by 0 bases. CDR1 MDHEN and CDR2 SYDVKM come from the germline V gene. The CDR3 contains 15 residues. The CDR3 is CASRGQGLSGNTIYF. CDR3 sequence (DNA): TGTGCCAGCAGGGGACAGGGCCTCTCTGGAAACACCATATATTTT.

The J gene is TRBJ2-3, the V gene TRBV9; weak D call: TRBD1 (6 bases). The CDR3 is 14 amino acids. V was shortened by 3 bases and J by 1 base, with 9 bases between the two germline ends. Germline V lookup: CDR1 SGDLS, CDR2 YYNGEE. The chain's CDR3 is CASSAPGGTDTQYF. The DNA of the CDR3 is TGTGCCAGCAGCGCACCAGGGGGCACAGATACGCAGTATTTT. Full variable domain (remainder filled in from reference TRBV9 and TRBJ2-3): DSGVTQTPKHLITATGQRVTLRCSPRSGDLSVYWYQQSLDQGLQFLIQYYNGEERAKGNILERFSAQQFPDLHSELNLSSLELGDSALYFCASSAPGGTDTQYFGPGTRLTVL.

This clone showed up just a few times. The CDR3: CASRTGAGGNIQYF. The CDR3 coding sequence is TGTGCCAGCAGGACAGGGGCGGGGGGAAACATTCAGTACTTC. This sequence joins TRBV28 and TRBJ2-4; D possibly matches TRBD1 or TRBD2 (8 bases each). The germline V gene has CDR1 MDHEN and CDR2 SYDVKM. The ends were cut back, 6 bases at V and 6 bases at J, with 15 bases in the middle. The CDR3 length is 14 residues.